The clone carrying this TCR beta chain was found many times. Its antigen is currently unknown. The V end lost 2 bases, the J end lost 5 bases, and 4 bases lay between the germline ends. The CDR3 is 12 residues long. CDR1 MNHNY and CDR2 SVGAGI come from the germline V gene (reference sequence). This entry comes from a study of T cells in Graves' hyperthyroidism and ophthalmopathy. The study, taken as a whole, reports: From stable hyperthyroidism, ophthalmopathy was set apart by a 13 V-J model.

What was amplified from RNA transcripts were TCR beta CDR3 regions. The HTBI primer set was used in a first-round RT-PCR of the TCR CDR3. TCRdb re-analysed the multiplex PCR reads in MiXCR, keeping a single row per CDR3 protein. The table includes under 800,000 distinct CDR3 sequences, less than 15% detected once. The TCR originated in a young woman with Graves' hyperthyroidism. Material for sequencing was blood. The chain recombines TRBV6-6 with TRBJ2-1, with no clear D. The CDR3 is CASSYPNNEQFF. The CDR3 DNA sequence: TGTGCCAGCAGTTACCCTAACAATGAGCAGTTCTTC.